This entry lists 9 T cell receptor delta chains sequenced from one sample in a study of delta chains in infants with herpesvirus infections. Gamma-chain- and delta-chain-specific primers converted PBMC RNA into TCR cDNA. TCRdb processed the RT-PCR reads again with the CATT caller. Among approximately 610 delta-chain clones listed, about two fifths were seen once. The sequencing used peripheral blood, collected at time point 2 of longitudinal follow-up. These receptors all stem from a human donor who was a Ugandan infant, either HIV-exposed or HIV-unexposed (not recorded which).

As for this clone: Just one base apart from a much larger clone, this may be a read error. Different DNA sequences within this sample yield the same CDR3. The CDR3 DNA is TGTGCACTTGGGGAAATTCTTAAGCCTTGTGATAAACTCATCTTT. Amino acids: CALGEILKPCDKLIF. This chain links TRDV1 with TRDJ1; the D call may be TRDD1 or TRDD3 (5 bases each). CDR1 and CDR2 (germline): TSWWSYY, QGS. The CDR3 loop spans 15 amino acids.

On this clone itself: A far larger clone lies a single base away; this is likely a read error. Other DNA sequences of this sample code for an identical CDR3. This chain connects TRAV38-2/DV8 to TRDJ1, with TRDD3 as a possible D gene (5 bases). Germline-derived CDR1 and CDR2 are TSESDYY and QEAYKQQN. CDR3 length: 20 amino acids. Between the trimmed V and J ends, which lost 0 bases and 0 bases, there was a span of 24 bases. The CDR3 loop reads CAYRSVIWGRGMGYTDKLIF. CDR3 DNA: TGTGCTTATAGGAGCGTCATTTGGGGTCGCGGGATGGGGTACACCGATAAACTCATCTTT.

The gene calls are TRDV1 and TRDJ1; TRDD3 matches at 11 bases. V lost 3 bases to trimming and J lost 1 base; unmatched junction nucleotides: 25. The CDR3 sequence is 23 residues long. Germline V gene sequence: CDR1 TSWWSYY, CDR2 QGS. In DNA, the CDR3 is TGTGCTCTTGGGGATCCAAGGGTTTCCAAATACTGGGGGATAAGGTCCTCCACCGATAAACTCATCTTT. As protein: CALGDPRVSKYWGIRSSTDKLIF.

The chain combines TRDV1 with TRDJ1; TRDD2 matches at 8 bases. Germline V lookup: CDR1 TSWWSYY, CDR2 QGS. This CDR3 comprises 18 residues. The V gene end was trimmed by 2 bases and the J gene end by 0 bases; junction bases not matched to a gene: 11. CDR3 DNA sequence: TGTGCTCTTGGGGAAGCTTCCTACCGATTGCAGTACACCGATAAACTCATCTTT. This sequence encodes CALGEASYRLQYTDKLIF.

As regards this clone: A far larger clone is off by one base, so a read error is likely. Other DNA sequences in the same sample also yield this CDR3. The chain recombines TRDV1 with TRDJ1, with 11 bases fitting TRDD3. V shed 5 bases, J shed 5 bases, and the junction held 19 bases outside the gene matches. There are 19 residues in the CDR3. CDR1 is TSWWSYY, CDR2 QGS, per germline. The CDR3 DNA reads TGTGCTCTTGGGACCCGTTCCCTACGGTACTGGGGGATAAGGGATAAACTCATCTTT. Its translation: CALGTRSLRYWGIRDKLIF.

This clone was detected once. A read error is likely here: a far larger clone is one base away. J is TRDJ2 and V is TRDV1, with TRDD3 as a possible D gene (5 bases). Near its end, the DNA agrees better with TRDJ1, so the J call may be wrong. Germline CDR1 is TSWWSYY and CDR2 is QGS. This CDR3 region has 25 residues. CDR3 sequence: CARGEQSQRPVRIRRGSPYTDKLIF. The CDR3 nucleotides are TGTGCTCGTGGGGAACAGAGCCAGCGGCCTGTAAGGATCCGACGGGGCTCTCCTTACACCGATAAACTCATCTTT.

This clone was seen only a few times. This chain joins TRDV2 and TRDJ1; no clear D. The CDR3 loop spans 16 amino acids. V dropped 0 bases and J dropped 2 bases, with 15 bases sitting between them. Per the germline V gene, CDR1 is GEAIGNYY and CDR2 is EKD. CDR3 region: CACDTILRQNTDKLIF. DNA for the CDR3: TGTGCCTGTGACACCATACTGCGACAGAATACCGATAAACTCATCTTT.

Judged by abundance, this clone is large. V and J are TRDV3 and TRDJ1; tentative D call: TRDD2 (6 bases). This CDR3 is built from 14 residues. The V gene lost 0 bases and the J gene lost 6 bases, with 17 bases spanning the gap. Germline-derived CDR1 and CDR2 are TVYSNPD and GDNSRS (reference sequence). The DNA for the CDR3 is TGTGCCTTTAGTCCCTTCCCATACGTGAATAAACTCATCTTT. Translated, it gives CAFSPFPYVNKLIF.

In regard to this clone: A read error is possible here, since a much larger clone lies one base away. The chain joins TRDV3 to TRDJ1; 9 bases map to TRDD3. This CDR3 is built from 14 residues. Germline assignment: CDR1 TVYSNPD and CDR2 GDNSRS (reference sequence). Trimming took 4 bases from V and 6 from J; bases not matched to a gene: 12. CDR3: CAWGIQDGAYKLIF. As DNA, the CDR3 is TGTGCCTGGGGGATACAGGATGGGGCCTATAAACTCATCTTT.